This T cell receptor beta chain was sequenced in a study of T cell repertoires in cytomegalovirus infection. Background on the study: Indications of both CMV infection and matching HLA type were provided by public TCR beta signatures.

Trimming left V 5 bases short and J 3 bases short, with 16 bases between. Germline V gene data show CDR1 as SEHNR and CDR2 as FQNEAQ (reference sequence). CDR3 length equals 15 residues. MiXCR was run by TCRdb on the reads, yielding one entry per CDR3 protein. The sample holds nearly 450,000 distinct CDR3 sequences, 31% seen once. Details on this clonotype: Its target is not known.

Study-level findings and limits: The ex vivo response showed dominance by HLA-C-restricted CMV-specific TCR beta clonotypes. Public TCR beta family frequency separated CMV-and-HLA carriers, including in an independent cohort.

This sequence joins TRBV7-9 and TRBJ2-5; D is unclear. The sequence was collected from a human donor in good health (CMV status not recorded). Some clones in this sample may be carry-over from other donors' samples. Sequencing was carried out using PBMCs. CDR3 nucleotides: TGTGCCAGCAGCCATCCCTGGGGATCTGAAGAGACCCAGTACTTC. It specifies CASSHPWGSEETQYF. The variable domain in full, completed from reference TRBV7-9 and TRBJ2-5, reads DTGVSQNPRHKITKRGQNVTFRCDPISEHNRLYWYRQTLGQGPEFLTYFQNEAQLEKSRLLSDRFSAERPKGSFSTLEIQRTEQGDSAMYLCASSHPWGSEETQYFGPGTRLLVL.